What follows is one TCR beta chain and its context. This entry belongs to a study of blood T cell repertoires in COVID-19. Study information: Some COVID-19 samples were acute and others convalescent; all came from the United States, Italy and Spain. The analysed material was cDNA or gDNA that came from T cells, B-cell-depleted T cells, or PBMCs.

In the authors' workflow: Cell counts per sample came from amplifying reference gene primers. Sequenced by immunoSEQ multiplex PCR; TCRdb stores in-frame clones only, minus some. V, J and clone size are taken as reported in that table, and D and trimming were inferred from the DNA itself. The sample lists over 250,000 clones, 75% to 90% occurring once. Input material: peripheral blood. The TCR was taken from a woman aged 70-85 years with acute or convalescent COVID-19.

The CDR3 reads CASSRTGRADYGYTF. The CDR3 DNA reads TGTGCCAGCAGCAGAACAGGGAGGGCTGACTATGGCTACACCTTC. The chain couples TRBV5-4 to TRBJ1-2, with D possibly matching TRBD1 (6 bases). V lost 4 bases and J 3 bases, leaving 16 bases between the germline ends. This CDR3 region has 15 residues. Germline CDR1 SGHNT, CDR2 YYREEE (reference sequence). Variable domain in full (rest from reference TRBV5-4 and TRBJ1-2): ETGVTQSPTHLIKTRGQQVTLRCSSQSGHNTVSWYQQALGQGPQFIFQYYREEENGRGNFPPRFSGLQFPNYSSELNVNALELDDSALYLCASSRTGRADYGYTFGSGTRLTVV.